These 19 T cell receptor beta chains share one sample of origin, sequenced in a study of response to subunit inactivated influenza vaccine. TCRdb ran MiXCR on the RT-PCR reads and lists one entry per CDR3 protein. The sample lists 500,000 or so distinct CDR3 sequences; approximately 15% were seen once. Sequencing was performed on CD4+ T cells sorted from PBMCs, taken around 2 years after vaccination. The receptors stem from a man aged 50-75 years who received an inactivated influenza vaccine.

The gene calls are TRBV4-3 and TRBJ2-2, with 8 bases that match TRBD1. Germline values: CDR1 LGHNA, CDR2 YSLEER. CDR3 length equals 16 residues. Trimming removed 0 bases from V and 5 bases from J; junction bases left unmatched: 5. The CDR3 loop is CASSQDQGARTGELFF. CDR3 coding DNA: TGCGCCAGCAGCCAAGACCAGGGGGCGCGGACCGGGGAGCTGTTTTTT.

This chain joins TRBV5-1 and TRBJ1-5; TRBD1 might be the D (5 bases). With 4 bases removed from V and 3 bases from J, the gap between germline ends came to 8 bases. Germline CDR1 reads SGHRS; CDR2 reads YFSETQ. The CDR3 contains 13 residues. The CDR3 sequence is CASSRGNNQPQHF. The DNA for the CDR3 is TGCGCCAGCAGCCGGGGGAACAATCAGCCCCAGCATTTT.

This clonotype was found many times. In nucleotides, the CDR3 is TGCAGTGCTAGGTCTAGCGGGACCCCCCCCCACGAGCAGTACTTC. Translated, it gives CSARSSGTPPHEQYF. V is TRBV20-1 and J is TRBJ2-7; 9 nucleotides line up with TRBD2. After removal of 3 bases from V and 5 bases from J, the junction contained 11 bases not matched to a gene. This CDR3 spans 15 amino acids. In germline, CDR1 is DFQATT, CDR2 SNEGSKA (reference sequence).

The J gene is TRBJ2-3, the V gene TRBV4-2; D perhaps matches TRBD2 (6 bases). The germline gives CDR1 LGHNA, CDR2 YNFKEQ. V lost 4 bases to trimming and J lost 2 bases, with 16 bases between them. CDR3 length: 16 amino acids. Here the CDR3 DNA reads TGTGCCAGCAGCCTACAAGCGGGTGAGAACACAGATACGCAGTATTTT. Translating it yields CASSLQAGENTDTQYF.

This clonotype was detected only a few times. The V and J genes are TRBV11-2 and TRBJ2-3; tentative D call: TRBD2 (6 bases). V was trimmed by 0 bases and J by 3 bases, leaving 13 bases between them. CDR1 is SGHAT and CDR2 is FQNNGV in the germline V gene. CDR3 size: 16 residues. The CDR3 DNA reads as TGTGCCAGCAGCTTAGACGTCGGGAGAGGAACAGATACGCAGTATTTT. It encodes CASSLDVGRGTDTQYF.

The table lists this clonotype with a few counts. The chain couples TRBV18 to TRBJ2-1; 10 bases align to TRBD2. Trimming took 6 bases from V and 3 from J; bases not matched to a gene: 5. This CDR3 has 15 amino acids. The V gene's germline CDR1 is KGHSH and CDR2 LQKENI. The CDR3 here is CASSLLAGHYNEQFF. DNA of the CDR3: TGTGCCAGCTCGCTACTAGCGGGACACTACAATGAGCAGTTCTTC.

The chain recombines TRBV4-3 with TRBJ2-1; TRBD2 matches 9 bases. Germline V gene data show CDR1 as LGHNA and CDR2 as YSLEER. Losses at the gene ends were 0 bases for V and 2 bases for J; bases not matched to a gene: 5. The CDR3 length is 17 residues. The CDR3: CASSQDSGGRAYNEQFF. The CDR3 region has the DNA TGCGCCAGCAGCCAAGATAGCGGCGGGAGGGCCTACAATGAGCAGTTCTTC.

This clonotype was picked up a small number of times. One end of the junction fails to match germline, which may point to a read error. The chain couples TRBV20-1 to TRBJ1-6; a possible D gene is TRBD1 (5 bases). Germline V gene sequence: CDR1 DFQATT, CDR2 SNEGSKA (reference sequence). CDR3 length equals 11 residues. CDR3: CSATEGLKPNF. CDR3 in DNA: TGCAGTGCTACAGAGGGGTTGAAGCCTAACTTT.

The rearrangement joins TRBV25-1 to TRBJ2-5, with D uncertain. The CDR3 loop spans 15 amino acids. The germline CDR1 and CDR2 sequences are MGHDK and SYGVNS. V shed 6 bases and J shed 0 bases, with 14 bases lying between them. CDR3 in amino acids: CASRARRLYQETQYF. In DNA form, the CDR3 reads TGTGCCAGCAGGGCTCGGCGGTTGTACCAAGAGACCCAGTACTTC.

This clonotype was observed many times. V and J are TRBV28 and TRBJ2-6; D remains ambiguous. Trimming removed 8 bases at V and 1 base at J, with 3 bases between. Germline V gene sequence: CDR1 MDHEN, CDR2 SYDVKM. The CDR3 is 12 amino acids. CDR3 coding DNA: TGTGCCAGCGTATCTGGGGCCAACGTCCTGACTTTC. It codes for CASVSGANVLTF.

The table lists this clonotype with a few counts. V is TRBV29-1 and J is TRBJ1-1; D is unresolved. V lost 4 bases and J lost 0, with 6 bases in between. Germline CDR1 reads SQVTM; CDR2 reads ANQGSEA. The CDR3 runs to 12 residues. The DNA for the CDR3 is TGCAGCGTTGTTGTAGTGAACACTGAAGCTTTCTTT. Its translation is CSVVVVNTEAFF. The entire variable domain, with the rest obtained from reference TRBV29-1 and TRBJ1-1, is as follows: SAVISQKPSRDICQRGTSLTIQCQVDSQVTMMFWYRQQPGQSLTLIATANQGSEATYESGFVIDKFPISRPNLTFSTLTVSNMSPEDSSIYLCSVVVVNTEAFFGQGTRLTVV.

The CDR3 region is CASSLLSGRASGEQYF. The CDR3 DNA follows: TGTGCCAGCAGCTTGCTGAGCGGGAGGGCCTCGGGGGAGCAGTACTTC. The chain employs TRBV7-8 and TRBJ2-7; 10 nucleotides agree with TRBD2. Germline CDR1 is SGHVS and CDR2 is FQNEAQ. With V trimmed by 3 bases and J by 7 bases, 12 bases remained unmatched. This CDR3 comprises 16 residues.

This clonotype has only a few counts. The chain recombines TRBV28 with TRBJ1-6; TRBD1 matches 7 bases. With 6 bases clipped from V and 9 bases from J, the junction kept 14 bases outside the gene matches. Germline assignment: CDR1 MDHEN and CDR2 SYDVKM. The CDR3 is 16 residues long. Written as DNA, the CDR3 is TGTGCCAGCAGCCTCGGGACAGCCAGGGGTTTTTCACCCCTCCACTTT. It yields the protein CASSLGTARGFSPLHF.

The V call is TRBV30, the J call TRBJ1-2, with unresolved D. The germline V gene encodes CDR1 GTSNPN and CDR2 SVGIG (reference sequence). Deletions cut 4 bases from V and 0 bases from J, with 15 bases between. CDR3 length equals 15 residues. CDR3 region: CAWNPGLLANYGYTF. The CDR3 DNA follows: TGTGCCTGGAACCCAGGACTTCTAGCTAACTATGGCTACACCTTC.

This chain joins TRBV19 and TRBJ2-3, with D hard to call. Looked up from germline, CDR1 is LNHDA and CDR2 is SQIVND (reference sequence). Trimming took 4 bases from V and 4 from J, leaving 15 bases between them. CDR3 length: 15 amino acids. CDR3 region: CASSTQTGVPDTQYF. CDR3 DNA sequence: TGTGCCAGTAGTACCCAGACTGGAGTGCCAGATACGCAGTATTTT. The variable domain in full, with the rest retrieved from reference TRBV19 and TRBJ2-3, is DGGITQSPKYLFRKEGQNVTLSCEQNLNHDAMYWYRQDPGQGLRLIYYSQIVNDFQKGDIAEGYSVSREKKESFPLTVTSAQKNPTAFYLCASSTQTGVPDTQYFGPGTRLTVL.

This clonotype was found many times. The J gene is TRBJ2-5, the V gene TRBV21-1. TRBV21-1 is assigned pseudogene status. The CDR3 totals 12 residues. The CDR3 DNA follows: TGTGCCAGCAGCAAGAAGAAGACACCCTGGTACTTC. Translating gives CASSKKKTPWYF.

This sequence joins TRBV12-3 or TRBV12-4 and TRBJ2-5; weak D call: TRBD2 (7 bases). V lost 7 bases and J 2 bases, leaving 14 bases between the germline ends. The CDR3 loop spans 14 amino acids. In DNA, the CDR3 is TGTGCCAGCAACAAAAGGGGGGGGCAAGAGACCCAGTACTTC. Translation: CASNKRGGQETQYF.

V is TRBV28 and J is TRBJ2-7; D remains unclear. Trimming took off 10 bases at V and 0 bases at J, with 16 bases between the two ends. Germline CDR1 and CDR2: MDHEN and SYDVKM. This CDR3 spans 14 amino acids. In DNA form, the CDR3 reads TGTGCCATACGTCAAGGCCCTTACTCCTACGAGCAGTACTTC. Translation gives CAIRQGPYSYEQYF.

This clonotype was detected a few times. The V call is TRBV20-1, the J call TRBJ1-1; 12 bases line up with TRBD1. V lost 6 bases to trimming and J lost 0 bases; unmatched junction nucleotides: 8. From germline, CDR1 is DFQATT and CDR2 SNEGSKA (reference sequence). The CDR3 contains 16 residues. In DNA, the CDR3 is TGCAGTGCCACCCCGGGACAGGGGGCGATGAACACTGAAGCTTTCTTT. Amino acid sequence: CSATPGQGAMNTEAFF.